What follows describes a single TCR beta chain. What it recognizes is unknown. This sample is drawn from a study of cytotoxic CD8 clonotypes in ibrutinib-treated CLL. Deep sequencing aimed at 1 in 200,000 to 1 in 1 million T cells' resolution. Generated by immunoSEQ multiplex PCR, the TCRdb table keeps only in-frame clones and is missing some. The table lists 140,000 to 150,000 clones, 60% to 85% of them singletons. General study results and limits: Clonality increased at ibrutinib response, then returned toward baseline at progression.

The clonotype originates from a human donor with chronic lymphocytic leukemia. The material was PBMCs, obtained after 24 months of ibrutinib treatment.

The CDR3 bases are TGTGCCATCACCAGGGACAGGGTCTATGGCTACACCTTC. Residues: CAITRDRVYGYTF. V and J are TRBV10-3 and TRBJ1-2, with 9 bases identical to TRBD1. The V gene's germline CDR1 is ENHRY and CDR2 SYGVKD. CDR3 size: 13 residues. The V segment lost 7 bases and the J segment 4 bases; nucleotides outside the gene matches: 4.